This is a list of T cell receptor beta chains from one sample in a study of identical twins. TCRdb itself ran the 5' RACE reads through MiXCR, one entry per CDR3 protein. The data contain a few hundred thousand distinct CDR3 sequences, around 9.7% of them seen just once; the ten biggest clones take up around 8.6%. Sequences were obtained from naive T cells sorted from blood. These receptor sequences come from a woman aged 50 to 65 in good health. CDR3s include the opening cysteine and the closing phenylalanine or tryptophan. A D gene is named only where the DNA matches it firmly. Expanded clones get a size class; other rows say once, few or many, or leave the size out.

clone_size j_call v_call d_call cdr3_aa cdr3_nt
NA TRBJ2-2 TRBV7-8 NA CASSRIMGGELFF TGTGCCAGCAGCCGGATTATGGGCGGGGAGCTGTTTTTT
NA TRBJ2-3 TRBV5-1 TRBD2 CASSLDSSGRADTQYF TGCGCCAGCAGCTTGGATTCTAGCGGGAGGGCAGATACGCAGTATTTT
few TRBJ2-1 TRBV29-1 NA CSAPIRVHNEQFF TGCAGCGCCCCGATAAGGGTCCACAATGAGCAGTTCTTC
few TRBJ1-2 TRBV29-1 TRBD1 CSVDSGKQGTRYGYTF TGCAGCGTTGATTCGGGGAAACAGGGGACTCGCTATGGCTACACCTTC
few TRBJ1-2 TRBV7-9 NA CASSLDAVYGYTF TGTGCCAGCAGCTTAGATGCGGTCTATGGCTACACCTTC
NA TRBJ2-1 TRBV5-1 NA CASSLVENNEQFF TGCGCCAGCAGCTTGGTTGAAAACAATGAGCAGTTCTTC
few TRBJ1-5 TRBV12-3/TRBV12-4 TRBD1 CASSTGQGGVQPQHF TGTGCCAGCAGTACCGGACAGGGTGGAGTTCAGCCCCAGCATTTT
many TRBJ2-6 TRBV12-3/TRBV12-4 TRBD1 CASSSGGQGPVLTF TGTGCCAGCAGCAGCGGTGGACAGGGGCCCGTCCTGACTTTC
NA TRBJ2-5 TRBV28 TRBD2 CASRSGLAGAETQYF TGTGCCAGCAGATCCGGACTAGCGGGAGCAGAGACCCAGTACTTC
few TRBJ2-5 TRBV7-7 NA CASSSGFSETQYF TGTGCTAGCAGCTCGGGGTTCTCCGAGACCCAGTACTTC
many TRBJ2-2 TRBV12-3/TRBV12-4 NA CASSHIYPVGELFF TGTGCCAGCAGTCACATATACCCAGTCGGGGAGCTGTTTTTT
NA TRBJ2-5 TRBV5-5 NA CASSLTGAAETQYF TGTGCCAGCAGCTTGACGGGCGCGGCGGAGACCCAGTACTTC
many TRBJ2-1 TRBV5-1 NA CASSFGGSYNEQFF TGCGCCAGCAGCTTTGGAGGCTCCTACAATGAGCAGTTCTTC
NA TRBJ1-1 TRBV5-5 NA CASSPGGEPNTEAFF TGTGCCAGCAGCCCGGGGGGGGAACCGAACACTGAAGCTTTCTTT
many TRBJ2-1 TRBV15 NA CATSRAGGNEQFF TGTGCCACCAGCAGAGCCGGTGGCAATGAGCAGTTCTTC
NA TRBJ2-3 TRBV29-1 NA CSVEGAEGSTDTQYF TGCAGCGTTGAGGGGGCTGAGGGGAGCACAGATACGCAGTATTTT